The rows below give T cell receptor beta chains drawn from one sample of a study of response to subunit inactivated influenza vaccine. TCRdb itself ran the RT-PCR reads through MiXCR, one entry per CDR3 protein. The sample contains about 700,000 distinct CDR3 sequences, 14% of which appear only once. Material: PBMCs from blood, obtained 14 days before vaccination. These receptors came from a man aged 45-65 years who received an inactivated influenza vaccine. The CDR3 runs from the conserved cysteine through the conserved F or W. A D gene is named only where the DNA matches it firmly. A clone size is listed for some rows: how often the clone was seen (once, few, many), or a class if it is expanded.

d_call: NA; v_call: TRBV6-2/TRBV6-3; clone_size: few; j_call: TRBJ2-1; cdr3_nt: TGTGCCAGCAGGCAGACTAGTACTAATGAGCAGTTCTTC; cdr3_aa: CASRQTSTNEQFF
d_call: TRBD2; v_call: TRBV9; clone_size: NA; j_call: TRBJ2-7; cdr3_nt: TGTGCCAGCAGCGTAGGGACTAGCGGAACCTACGAGCAGTACTTC; cdr3_aa: CASSVGTSGTYEQYF
d_call: NA; v_call: TRBV7-2; clone_size: NA; j_call: TRBJ2-1; cdr3_nt: TGTGCCAGCAGCTTAGTAGTAGAGCAGTTCTTC; cdr3_aa: CASSLVVEQFF
d_call: TRBD1; v_call: TRBV9; clone_size: few; j_call: TRBJ2-1; cdr3_nt: TGTGCCAGCAGCGTAAGACAGGGGTCCAACAATGAGCAGTTCTTC; cdr3_aa: CASSVRQGSNNEQFF
d_call: TRBD2; v_call: TRBV20-1; clone_size: NA; j_call: TRBJ2-5; cdr3_nt: TGCAGTGCCCCGGGACTAGCGGGGGGGCCGAGGAAGACCCAGTACTTC; cdr3_aa: CSAPGLAGGPRKTQYF
d_call: TRBD1; v_call: TRBV15; clone_size: many; j_call: TRBJ1-1; cdr3_nt: TGTGCCACCAGCAGCACTCATTACTCGGGACAGGGTCAGATGAGGACTGAAGCTTTCTTT; cdr3_aa: CATSSTHYSGQGQMRTEAFF
d_call: NA; v_call: TRBV4-1; clone_size: many; j_call: TRBJ2-4; cdr3_nt: TGCGCCAGCAGGCTGCAAGCATTGACAGAGCCCAAAAACATTCAGTACTTC; cdr3_aa: CASRLQALTEPKNIQYF
d_call: NA; v_call: TRBV20-1; clone_size: NA; j_call: TRBJ2-1; cdr3_nt: TGCAGTGCTAGGGGTGGGGGCCCTAACTACAATGAGCAGTTCTTC; cdr3_aa: CSARGGGPNYNEQFF
d_call: TRBD1; v_call: TRBV10-3; clone_size: NA; j_call: TRBJ2-3; cdr3_nt: TGTGCCATCAGTCGGACAGGGGGCTTCACAGATACGCAGTATTTT; cdr3_aa: CAISRTGGFTDTQYF
d_call: TRBD1; v_call: TRBV4-1; clone_size: NA; j_call: TRBJ2-3; cdr3_nt: TGCGCCAGCAGCCCGGACAGGGGGCTGACAGATACGCAGTATTTT; cdr3_aa: CASSPDRGLTDTQYF
d_call: NA; v_call: TRBV18; clone_size: few; j_call: TRBJ2-7; cdr3_nt: TGTGCCAGCTCACCAGCAGATAGGTTGGGGGAGCAGTACTTC; cdr3_aa: CASSPADRLGEQYF
d_call: TRBD1; v_call: TRBV4-1; clone_size: NA; j_call: TRBJ2-7; cdr3_nt: TGCGCCAGCAGCCTCCAACGGACAGGGAGAACGGGGCACGAGCAGTACTTC; cdr3_aa: CASSLQRTGRTGHEQYF
d_call: TRBD2; v_call: TRBV2; clone_size: few; j_call: TRBJ2-7; cdr3_nt: TGTGCCAGCAGCGAACGTGTGACTAGCGGGAGGCCCTACGAGCAGTACTTC; cdr3_aa: CASSERVTSGRPYEQYF
d_call: NA; v_call: TRBV4-1; clone_size: NA; j_call: TRBJ1-1; cdr3_nt: TGCGCCAGCAGCCAAGGTGCCGGGGGTCTAACGAACACTGAAGCTTTCTTT; cdr3_aa: CASSQGAGGLTNTEAFF
d_call: TRBD1; v_call: TRBV10-3; clone_size: few; j_call: TRBJ2-7; cdr3_nt: TGTGCCATCGCTTCGGGACAGGGTTCTCACGAGCAGTACTTC; cdr3_aa: CAIASGQGSHEQYF
d_call: TRBD1; v_call: TRBV6-2/TRBV6-3; clone_size: few; j_call: TRBJ2-5; cdr3_nt: TGTGCCAGCAGTTACTCGACAGGGCACATCCAAGAGACCCAGTACTTC; cdr3_aa: CASSYSTGHIQETQYF
d_call: TRBD2; v_call: TRBV6-1; clone_size: NA; j_call: TRBJ2-1; cdr3_nt: TGTGCCAGCAGTCAACTAGCGGGAACATCCTACAATGAGCAGTTCTTC; cdr3_aa: CASSQLAGTSYNEQFF
d_call: TRBD1; v_call: TRBV29-1; clone_size: NA; j_call: TRBJ2-1; cdr3_nt: TGCAGCGTTGAAGCCCCGCGGGACAGGTACAATGAGCAGTTCTTC; cdr3_aa: CSVEAPRDRYNEQFF
d_call: NA; v_call: TRBV5-1; clone_size: few; j_call: TRBJ2-5; cdr3_nt: TGCGCCAGCAGCTTGGCCGGGGGGCTAGGGCAAGAGACCCAGTACTTC; cdr3_aa: CASSLAGGLGQETQYF
d_call: TRBD1; v_call: TRBV29-1; clone_size: NA; j_call: TRBJ1-2; cdr3_nt: TGCAGCATACCAGGGGGCTCTAACTATGGCTACACCTTC; cdr3_aa: CSIPGGSNYGYTF
d_call: NA; v_call: TRBV6-2/TRBV6-3; clone_size: NA; j_call: TRBJ2-7; cdr3_nt: TGTGCCAGCAGTATTCCGCAGGGCCTGGGCTACTCCGAGCAGTACTTC; cdr3_aa: CASSIPQGLGYSEQYF
d_call: TRBD1; v_call: TRBV20-1; clone_size: many; j_call: TRBJ2-1; cdr3_nt: TGCAGTGCCGTGGACAGGGGATCCTACAATGAGCAGTTCTTC; cdr3_aa: CSAVDRGSYNEQFF
d_call: NA; v_call: TRBV24-1; clone_size: few; j_call: TRBJ2-7; cdr3_nt: TGTGCCACCAGTGCTTCCCTTTCCTACGAGCAGTACTTC; cdr3_aa: CATSASLSYEQYF
d_call: NA; v_call: TRBV6-4; clone_size: NA; j_call: TRBJ2-1; cdr3_nt: TGTGCCAGCAGTGACCCCGGGTCAGGGAGGAATGAGCAGTTCTTC; cdr3_aa: CASSDPGSGRNEQFF